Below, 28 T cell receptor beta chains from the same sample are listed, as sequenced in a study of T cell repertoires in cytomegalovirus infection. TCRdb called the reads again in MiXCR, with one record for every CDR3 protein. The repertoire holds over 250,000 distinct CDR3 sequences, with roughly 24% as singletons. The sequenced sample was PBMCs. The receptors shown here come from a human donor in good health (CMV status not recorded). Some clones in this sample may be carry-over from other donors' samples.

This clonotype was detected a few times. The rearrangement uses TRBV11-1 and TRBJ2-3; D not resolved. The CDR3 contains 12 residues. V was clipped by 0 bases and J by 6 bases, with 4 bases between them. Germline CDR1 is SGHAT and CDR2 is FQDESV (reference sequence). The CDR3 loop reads CASSLAWDTQYF. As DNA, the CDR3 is TGTGCCAGCAGCTTAGCGTGGGATACGCAGTATTTT.

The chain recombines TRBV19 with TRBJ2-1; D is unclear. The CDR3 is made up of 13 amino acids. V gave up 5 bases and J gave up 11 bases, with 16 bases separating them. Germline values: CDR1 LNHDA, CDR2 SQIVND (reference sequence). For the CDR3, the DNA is TGTGCCAGTAGTCCGAACCTGGACGGCAAGCAGTTCTTC. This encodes CASSPNLDGKQFF. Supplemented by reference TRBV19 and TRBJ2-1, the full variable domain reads DGGITQSPKYLFRKEGQNVTLSCEQNLNHDAMYWYRQDPGQGLRLIYYSQIVNDFQKGDIAEGYSVSREKKESFPLTVTSAQKNPTAFYLCASSPNLDGKQFFGPGTRLTVL.

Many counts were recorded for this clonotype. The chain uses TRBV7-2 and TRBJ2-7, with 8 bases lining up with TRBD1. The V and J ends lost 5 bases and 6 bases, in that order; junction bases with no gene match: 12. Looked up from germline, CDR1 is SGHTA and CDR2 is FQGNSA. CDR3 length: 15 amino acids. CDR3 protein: CASSPGGPLLSEQYF. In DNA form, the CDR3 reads TGTGCCAGCAGCCCAGGGGGCCCACTACTAAGCGAGCAGTACTTC.

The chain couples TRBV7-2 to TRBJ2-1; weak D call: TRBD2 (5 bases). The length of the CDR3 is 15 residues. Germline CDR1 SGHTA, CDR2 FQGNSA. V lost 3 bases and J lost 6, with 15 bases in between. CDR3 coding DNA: TGTGCCAGCAGCTTCTCCGGGATTCCCATCAATGAGCAGTTCTTC. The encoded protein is CASSFSGIPINEQFF.

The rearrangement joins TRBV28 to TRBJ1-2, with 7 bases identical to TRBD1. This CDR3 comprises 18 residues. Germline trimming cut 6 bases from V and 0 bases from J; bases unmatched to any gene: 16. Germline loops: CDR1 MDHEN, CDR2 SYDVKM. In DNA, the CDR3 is TGTGCCAGCAGCCAAGGCCCCCGGACAGGCCCAGCTAACTATGGCTACACCTTC. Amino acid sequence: CASSQGPRTGPANYGYTF.

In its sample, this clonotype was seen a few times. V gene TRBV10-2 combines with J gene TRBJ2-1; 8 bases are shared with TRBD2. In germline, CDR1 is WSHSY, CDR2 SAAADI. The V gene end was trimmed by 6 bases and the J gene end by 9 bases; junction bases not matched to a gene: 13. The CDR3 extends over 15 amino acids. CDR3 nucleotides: TGCGCCAGCAGCCGTAGCGGGACACGGTCCGTTGAGCAGTTCTTC. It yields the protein CASSRSGTRSVEQFF.

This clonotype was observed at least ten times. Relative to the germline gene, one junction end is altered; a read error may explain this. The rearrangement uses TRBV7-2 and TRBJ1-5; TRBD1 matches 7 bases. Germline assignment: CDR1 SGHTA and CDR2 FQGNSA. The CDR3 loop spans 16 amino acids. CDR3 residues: CASSSPAGDSIQPQHF. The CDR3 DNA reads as TGTGCCAGCAGCTCCCCTGCCGGGGACAGCATTCAGCCCCAGCATTTT.

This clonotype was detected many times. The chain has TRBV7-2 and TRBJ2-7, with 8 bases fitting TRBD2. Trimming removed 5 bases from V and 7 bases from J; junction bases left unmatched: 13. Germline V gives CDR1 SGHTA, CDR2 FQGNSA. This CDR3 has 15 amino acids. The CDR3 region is CASSPRAERELEQYF. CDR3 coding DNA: TGTGCCAGCAGCCCGAGAGCTGAGCGGGAGTTGGAGCAGTACTTC.

The CDR3 nucleotides are TGCAGTGCTACGATCATGGGGCGGGGGGGCTATAATGAGCAGTTCTTC. Translating gives CSATIMGRGGYNEQFF. The chain joins TRBV20-1 to TRBJ2-1, with TRBD2 matching 9 bases. This CDR3 has 16 residues. V gave up 4 bases and J gave up 7 bases; unmatched junction bases: 14. Germline V gene lookup returns CDR1 DFQATT and CDR2 SNEGSKA (reference sequence).

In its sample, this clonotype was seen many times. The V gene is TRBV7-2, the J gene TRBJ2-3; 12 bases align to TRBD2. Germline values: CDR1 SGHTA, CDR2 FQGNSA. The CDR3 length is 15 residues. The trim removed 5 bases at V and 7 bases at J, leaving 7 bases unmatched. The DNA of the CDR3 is TGTGCCAGCAGCGGCGGGACTAGCGGGTGGAATACGCAGTATTTT. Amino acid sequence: CASSGGTSGWNTQYF.

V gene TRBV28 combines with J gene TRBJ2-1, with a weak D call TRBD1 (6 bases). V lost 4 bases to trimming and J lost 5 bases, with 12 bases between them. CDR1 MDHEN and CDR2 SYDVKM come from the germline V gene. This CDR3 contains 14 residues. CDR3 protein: CASSSGTINNEQFF. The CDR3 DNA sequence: TGTGCCAGCAGTTCCGGGACAATTAACAATGAGCAGTTCTTC. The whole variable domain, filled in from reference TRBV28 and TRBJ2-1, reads DVKVTQSSRYLVKRTGEKVFLECVQDMDHENMFWYRQDPGLGLRLIYFSYDVKMKEKGDIPEGYSVSREKKERFSLILESASTNQTSMYLCASSSGTINNEQFFGPGTRLTVL.

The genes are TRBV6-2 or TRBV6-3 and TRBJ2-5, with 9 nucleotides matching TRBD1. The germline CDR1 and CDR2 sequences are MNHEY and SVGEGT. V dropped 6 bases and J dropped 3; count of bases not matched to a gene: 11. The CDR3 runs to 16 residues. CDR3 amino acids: CASRHRGRGDKETQYF. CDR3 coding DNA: TGTGCCAGCAGGCACAGGGGGCGCGGGGACAAAGAGACCCAGTACTTC.

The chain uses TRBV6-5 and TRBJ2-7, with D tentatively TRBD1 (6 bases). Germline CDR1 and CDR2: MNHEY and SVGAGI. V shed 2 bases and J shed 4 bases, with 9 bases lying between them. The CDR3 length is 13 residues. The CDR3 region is CASSYNTGYEQYF. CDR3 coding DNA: TGTGCCAGCAGTTACAATACAGGGTACGAGCAGTACTTC.

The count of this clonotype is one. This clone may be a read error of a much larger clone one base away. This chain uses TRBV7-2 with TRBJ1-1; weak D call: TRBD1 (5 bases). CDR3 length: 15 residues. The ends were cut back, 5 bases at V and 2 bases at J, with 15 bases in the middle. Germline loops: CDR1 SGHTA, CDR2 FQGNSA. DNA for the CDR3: TGTGCCAGCAGCGGGATGGGGACCTTCAACACTGAAGCTTTCTTT. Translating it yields CASSGMGTFNTEAFF.

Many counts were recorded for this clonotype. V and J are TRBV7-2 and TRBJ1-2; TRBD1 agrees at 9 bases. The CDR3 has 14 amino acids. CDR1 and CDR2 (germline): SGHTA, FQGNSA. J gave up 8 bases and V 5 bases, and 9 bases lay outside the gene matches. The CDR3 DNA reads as TGTGCCAGCAGCCATACAGGGGGCCTGATGGGCTACACCTTC. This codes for CASSHTGGLMGYTF. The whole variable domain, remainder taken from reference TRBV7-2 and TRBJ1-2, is GAGVSQSPSNKVTEKGKDVELRCDPISGHTALYWYRQSLGQGLEFLIYFQGNSAPDKSGLPSDRFSAERTGGSVSTLTIQRTQQEDSAVYLCASSHTGGLMGYTFGSGTRLTVV.

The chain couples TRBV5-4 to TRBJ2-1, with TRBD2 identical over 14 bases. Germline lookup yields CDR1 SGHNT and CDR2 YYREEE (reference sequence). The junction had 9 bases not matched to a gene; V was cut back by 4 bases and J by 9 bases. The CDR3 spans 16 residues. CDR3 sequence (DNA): TGTGCCAGCAGCCCCTCGACTAGCGGGAGGGCCGCTGAGCAGTTCTTC. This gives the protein CASSPSTSGRAAEQFF.

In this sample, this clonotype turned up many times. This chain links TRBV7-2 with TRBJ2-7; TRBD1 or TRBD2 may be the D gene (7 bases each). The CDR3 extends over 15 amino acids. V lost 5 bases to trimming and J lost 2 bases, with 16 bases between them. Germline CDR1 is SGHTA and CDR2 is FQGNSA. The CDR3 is CASSIAGGGPYEQYF. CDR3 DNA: TGTGCCAGCAGCATCGCAGGGGGGGGGCCCTACGAGCAGTACTTC.

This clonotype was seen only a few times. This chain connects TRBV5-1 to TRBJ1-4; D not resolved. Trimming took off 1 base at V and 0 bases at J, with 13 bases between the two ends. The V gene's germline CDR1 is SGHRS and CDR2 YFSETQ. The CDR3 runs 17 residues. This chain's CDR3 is CASSLYGGLATNEKLFF. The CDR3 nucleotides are TGCGCCAGCAGCTTGTACGGCGGCCTCGCAACTAATGAAAAACTGTTTTTT. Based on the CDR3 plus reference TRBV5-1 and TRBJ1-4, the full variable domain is KAGVTQTPRYLIKTRGQQVTLSCSPISGHRSVSWYQQTPGQGLQFLFEYFSETQRNKGNFPGRFSGRQFSNSRSEMNVSTLELGDSALYLCASSLYGGLATNEKLFFGSGTQLSVL.

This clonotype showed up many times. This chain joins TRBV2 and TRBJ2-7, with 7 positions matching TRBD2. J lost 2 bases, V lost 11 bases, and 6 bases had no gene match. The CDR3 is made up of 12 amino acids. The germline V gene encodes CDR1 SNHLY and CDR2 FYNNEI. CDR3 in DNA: TGTGCCGGGGGGGGAGATGCCTACGAGCAGTACTTC. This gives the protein CAGGGDAYEQYF.

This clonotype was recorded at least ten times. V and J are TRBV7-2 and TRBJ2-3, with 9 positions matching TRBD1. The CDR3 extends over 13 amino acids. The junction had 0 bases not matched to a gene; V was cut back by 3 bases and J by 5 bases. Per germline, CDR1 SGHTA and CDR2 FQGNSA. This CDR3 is CASSLDRGDTQYF. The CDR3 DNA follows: TGTGCCAGCAGCTTGGACAGGGGAGATACGCAGTATTTT.

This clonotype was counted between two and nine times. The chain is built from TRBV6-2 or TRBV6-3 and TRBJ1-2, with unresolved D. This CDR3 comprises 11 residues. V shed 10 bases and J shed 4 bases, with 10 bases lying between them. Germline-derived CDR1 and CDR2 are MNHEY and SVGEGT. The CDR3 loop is CATVDIYGYTF. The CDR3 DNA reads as TGTGCCACCGTAGACATCTATGGCTACACCTTC.

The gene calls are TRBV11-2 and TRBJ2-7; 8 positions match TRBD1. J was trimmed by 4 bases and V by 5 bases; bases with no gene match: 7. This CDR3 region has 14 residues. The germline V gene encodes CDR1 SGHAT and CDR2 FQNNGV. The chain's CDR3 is CASSVRQGWYEQYF. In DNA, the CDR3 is TGTGCCAGCAGCGTACGACAGGGGTGGTACGAGCAGTACTTC.

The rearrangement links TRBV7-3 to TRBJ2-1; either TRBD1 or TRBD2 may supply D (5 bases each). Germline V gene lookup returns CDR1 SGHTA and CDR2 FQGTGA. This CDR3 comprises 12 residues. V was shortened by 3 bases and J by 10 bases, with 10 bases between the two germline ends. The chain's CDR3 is CASSFPRGEQFF. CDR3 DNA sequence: TGTGCCAGCAGCTTTCCACGGGGCGAGCAGTTCTTC.

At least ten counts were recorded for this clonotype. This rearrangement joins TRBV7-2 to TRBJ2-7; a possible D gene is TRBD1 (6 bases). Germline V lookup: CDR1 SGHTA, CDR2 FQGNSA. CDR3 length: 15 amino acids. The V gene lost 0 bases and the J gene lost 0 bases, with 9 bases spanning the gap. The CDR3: CASSLAQGISYEQYF. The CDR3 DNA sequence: TGTGCCAGCAGCTTAGCACAGGGAATCTCCTACGAGCAGTACTTC.

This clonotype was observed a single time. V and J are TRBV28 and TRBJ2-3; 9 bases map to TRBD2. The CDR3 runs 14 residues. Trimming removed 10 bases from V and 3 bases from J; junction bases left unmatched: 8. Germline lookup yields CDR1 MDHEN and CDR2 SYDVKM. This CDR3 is CATISGGLTDTQYF. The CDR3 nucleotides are TGTGCCACCATTAGCGGGGGCCTGACAGATACGCAGTATTTT.

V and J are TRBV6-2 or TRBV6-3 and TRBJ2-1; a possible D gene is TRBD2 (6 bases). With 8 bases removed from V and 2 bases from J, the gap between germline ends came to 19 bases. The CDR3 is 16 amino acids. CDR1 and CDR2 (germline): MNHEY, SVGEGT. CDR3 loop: CASSLLTSPPYNEQFF. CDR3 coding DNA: TGTGCCAGCTCCCTCCTAACTAGCCCCCCCTACAATGAGCAGTTCTTC.

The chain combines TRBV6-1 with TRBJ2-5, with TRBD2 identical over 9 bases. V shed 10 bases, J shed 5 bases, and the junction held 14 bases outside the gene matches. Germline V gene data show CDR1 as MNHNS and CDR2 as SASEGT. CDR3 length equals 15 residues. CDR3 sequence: CATRLAATRAETQYF. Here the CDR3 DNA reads TGTGCCACCCGACTAGCGGCGACGAGGGCTGAGACCCAGTACTTC.

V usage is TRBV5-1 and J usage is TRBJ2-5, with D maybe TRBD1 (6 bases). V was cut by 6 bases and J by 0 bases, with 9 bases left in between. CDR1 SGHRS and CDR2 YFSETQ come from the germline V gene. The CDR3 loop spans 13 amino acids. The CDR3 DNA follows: TGCGCCAGCAAACGGGACAACCAAGAGACCCAGTACTTC. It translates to CASKRDNQETQYF.